One and the same sample provided the 19 T cell receptor beta chains below, sequenced in a study of CD8 T cells in ankylosing spondylitis. Study conclusions and caveats: Within ankylosing spondylitis blood, a TCR beta motif made up of eight or nine highly homologous variants appeared to be characteristic.

TCRdb reanalysed the 5' RACE reads using MiXCR and keeps one entry per CDR3 protein. The table has approximately 300,000 distinct CDR3 sequences, approximately 8% seen once. The antigens these receptors bind are not known. Sequencing was carried out using blood, either unsorted or a sorted T cell fraction (not recorded which). These receptors came from a male donor with ankylosing spondylitis.

This chain uses TRBV6-5 with TRBJ2-3; 10 bases line up with TRBD1. CDR1 MNHEY and CDR2 SVGAGI come from the germline V gene. After removal of 2 bases from V and 4 bases from J, the junction contained 3 bases not matched to a gene. This CDR3 has 15 amino acids. This CDR3 is CASSYKTGGADTQYF. The CDR3 DNA reads as TGTGCCAGCAGTTACAAGACAGGGGGCGCAGATACGCAGTATTTT.

This clonotype was seen more than once but under ten times. This chain joins TRBV20-1 and TRBJ2-7; 7 positions agree with TRBD2. Germline V gene sequence: CDR1 DFQATT, CDR2 SNEGSKA (reference sequence). V shed 3 bases, J shed 3 bases, and the junction held 5 bases outside the gene matches. This CDR3 contains 13 residues. DNA of the CDR3: TGCAGTGCTAGGGCGGGAGCTTTCTACGAGCAGTACTTC. Translation gives CSARAGAFYEQYF.

This clonotype was seen only a few times. The DNA for the CDR3 is TGTGCCATCAGTGATTTGGGACTAGCGGGAGAAGGGGACGAGCAGTACTTC. Translating it yields CAISDLGLAGEGDEQYF. The chain links TRBV10-3 to TRBJ2-7, with 14 bases matching TRBD2. This CDR3 contains 17 residues. Trimming at V came to 3 bases and at J to 5 bases, leaving 9 bases not matched to a gene. The V gene's germline CDR1 is ENHRY and CDR2 SYGVKD.

This chain links TRBV11-2 with TRBJ2-7; 10 nucleotides agree with TRBD1. The trim removed 5 bases at V and 4 bases at J, leaving 8 bases unmatched. In germline, CDR1 is SGHAT, CDR2 FQNNGV. This CDR3 comprises 15 residues. The CDR3 sequence is CASSTHRGQGYEQYF. For the CDR3, the DNA is TGTGCCAGCAGCACTCACCGGGGACAGGGGTACGAGCAGTACTTC.

This clonotype showed up many times. V and J are TRBV29-1 and TRBJ2-3, with no clear D. CDR3 length: 16 amino acids. The germline CDR1 and CDR2 sequences are SQVTM and ANQGSEA. The ends were cut back, 4 bases at V and 2 bases at J, with 19 bases in the middle. Written as DNA, the CDR3 is TGCAGCGTTGTGACCTTGGTAGAGCAACACACAGATACGCAGTATTTT. Translation: CSVVTLVEQHTDTQYF.

A few counts support this clonotype. The V and J genes are TRBV12-3 or TRBV12-4 and TRBJ2-2; D is unresolved. This CDR3 is 12 amino acids long. V was trimmed by 6 bases and J by 2 bases, leaving 4 bases between them. Here the CDR3 DNA reads TGTGCCAGCAGGATAAACACCGGGGAGCTGTTTTTT. It is translated as CASRINTGELFF.

This clonotype was counted a few times. This CDR3 reads CASSLVCTTACYEQYF. The CDR3 DNA sequence: TGTGCCAGCAGCTTAGTGTGTACGACGGCTTGCTACGAGCAGTACTTC. This chain connects TRBV21-1 to TRBJ2-7. TRBV21-1 is recorded as a pseudogene. The length of the CDR3 is 16 residues.

This clonotype was seen more than once but under ten times. The chain has TRBV29-1 and TRBJ2-5; TRBD1 or TRBD2 may be the D gene (5 bases each). CDR1 and CDR2 (germline): SQVTM, ANQGSEA. V gave up 7 bases and J gave up 4 bases, with 13 bases separating them. The length of the CDR3 is 12 residues. CDR3 sequence: CSARGSTETQYF. The CDR3 DNA follows: TGCAGCGCCCGGGGCAGTACAGAGACCCAGTACTTC.

This clonotype was seen a single time. The chain uses TRBV4-2 and TRBJ2-2; possible D gene TRBD2, 5 bases. There are 16 residues in the CDR3. Germline V gene lookup returns CDR1 LGHNA and CDR2 YNFKEQ. V lost 5 bases and J lost 0, with 13 bases in between. In DNA, the CDR3 is TGTGCCAGCAGCAAGCCGATAGCGCCGAACACCGGGGAGCTGTTTTTT. Protein: CASSKPIAPNTGELFF.

J is TRBJ2-3 and V is TRBV27; TRBD2 matches 10 bases. Per germline, CDR1 MNHEY and CDR2 SMNVEV (reference sequence). V dropped 4 bases and J dropped 1; count of bases not matched to a gene: 8. The CDR3 has 17 amino acids. The CDR3 DNA follows: TGTGCCAGCAGTTCATACTCTAGCGGGAGAGGCACAGATACGCAGTATTTT. Its protein product is CASSSYSSGRGTDTQYF.

V usage is TRBV3-1 and J usage is TRBJ2-7; possible D gene TRBD1, 6 bases. In germline, CDR1 is LGHDT, CDR2 YNNKEL (reference sequence). Trimming took 4 bases from V and 3 from J, leaving 16 bases between them. CDR3 length: 15 residues. The DNA of the CDR3 is TGTGCCAGCAGCCCACAGGGTGGTGCGGGCTACGAGCAGTACTTC. This sequence encodes CASSPQGGAGYEQYF.

In this sample, this clonotype turned up many times. The V gene is TRBV5-1, the J gene TRBJ1-5; D uncertain. CDR1 is SGHRS and CDR2 is YFSETQ in the germline V gene. Trimming stripped 3 bases from V and 7 bases from J, with 11 bases between. This CDR3 is built from 13 residues. CDR3 loop: CASSSLAGQPQHF. In nucleotides, the CDR3 is TGCGCCAGCAGCTCACTCGCAGGCCAGCCCCAGCATTTT.

The table lists this clonotype with many counts. The chain joins TRBV29-1 to TRBJ1-4, with 9 nucleotides matching TRBD1. The trim removed 6 bases at V and 6 bases at J, leaving 8 bases unmatched. This CDR3 has 14 residues. From germline, CDR1 is SQVTM and CDR2 ANQGSEA. The CDR3, as DNA: TGCAGCGTGGGGACAGGGTCCGGTTATGAAAAACTGTTTTTT. Translating it yields CSVGTGSGYEKLFF.

This chain connects TRBV29-1 to TRBJ1-5; D unresolved. The V end was cut by 0 bases, the J end by 7 bases, with 10 bases between. The CDR3 contains 13 residues. Per germline, CDR1 SQVTM and CDR2 ANQGSEA. CDR3: CSVEEEGNQPQHF. The CDR3 DNA is TGCAGCGTTGAAGAGGAGGGAAACCAGCCCCAGCATTTT.

This clonotype was observed at least ten times. This chain joins TRBV5-6 and TRBJ2-1; TRBD2 matches 8 bases. In germline, CDR1 is SGHDT, CDR2 YYEEEE. CDR3 length equals 11 residues. J gave up 12 bases and V 4 bases, and 3 bases lay outside the gene matches. This chain's CDR3 is CASSTGTRQFF. CDR3 DNA sequence: TGTGCCAGCAGCACCGGGACTAGGCAGTTCTTC.

For the CDR3, the DNA is TGTGCCATCAGTGAGAGGGATGGCTACACCTTC. It codes for CAISERDGYTF. This chain uses TRBV10-3 with TRBJ1-2; D unresolved. The CDR3 covers 11 residues. The germline CDR1 and CDR2 sequences are ENHRY and SYGVKD. V was trimmed by 2 bases and J by 6 bases, leaving 4 bases between them.

The rearrangement uses TRBV5-1 and TRBJ2-7; D might be TRBD2 (6 bases). The V gene's germline CDR1 is SGHRS and CDR2 YFSETQ. V lost 4 bases and J 2 bases, leaving 13 bases between the germline ends. The CDR3 contains 14 residues. CDR3 protein: CASSPRDAPYEQYF. DNA for the CDR3: TGCGCCAGCAGCCCGCGGGACGCCCCCTACGAGCAGTACTTC.

The CDR3 here is CASSLDWGEETQYF. DNA for the CDR3: TGTGCCAGCAGCTTAGACTGGGGGGAAGAGACCCAGTACTTC. The V gene is TRBV11-3, the J gene TRBJ2-5, with D possibly TRBD2 on 6 matching bases. The V end lost 0 bases, the J end lost 3 bases, and 8 bases lay between the germline ends. Germline CDR1 is SGHNT and CDR2 is YENEEA. The CDR3 consists of 14 residues.

The CDR3 nucleotides are TGTGCCTGGAGCTTGGGACTAGCGGCTGATACGCAGTATTTT. Its protein product is CAWSLGLAADTQYF. V usage is TRBV30 and J usage is TRBJ2-3, with TRBD2 matching 11 bases. The CDR3 loop spans 14 amino acids. V lost 3 bases, J lost 6 bases, and 5 bases stayed unmatched. CDR1 GTSNPN and CDR2 SVGIG come from the germline V gene (reference sequence).